These 12 T cell receptor beta chains were sequenced from one sample in a study of T cells in Graves' hyperthyroidism and ophthalmopathy. Amplification of TCR beta CDR3 regions was performed using RNA transcripts as template. In the first-round RT-PCR of the TCR CDR3, the HTBI primer set was used. TCRdb reprocessed the multiplex PCR reads via MiXCR and lists one record per CDR3 protein. Among roughly 380,000 distinct CDR3 sequences, over 11% were seen once, and the ten largest hold approximately 9.9%. Material: blood. The receptors originated from a woman aged 60 to 75 with Graves' hyperthyroidism.

This clonotype was detected ten times or more. V usage is TRBV5-4 and J usage is TRBJ2-3; TRBD1 matches at 8 bases. This CDR3 is 14 amino acids long. V was pared by 1 base and J by 4 bases, with 2 bases of the junction left unmatched. CDR1 SGHNT and CDR2 YYREEE come from the germline V gene (reference sequence). The CDR3 sequence is CASSLNRGADTQYF. In DNA, the CDR3 is TGTGCCAGCAGCTTGAACAGGGGGGCAGATACGCAGTATTTT.

This clonotype was counted at least ten times. The rearrangement uses TRBV15 and TRBJ2-4; D unresolved. The CDR3 spans 15 residues. Germline V gives CDR1 LNHNV, CDR2 YYDKDF (reference sequence). V was clipped by 1 base and J by 1 base, with 8 bases between them. CDR3 nucleotide sequence: TGTGCCACCAGCAGAGCAGTGCGGGCCAAAAACATTCAGTACTTC. Encoded protein: CATSRAVRAKNIQYF.

This clonotype appeared a few times. The rearrangement uses TRBV5-4 and TRBJ2-5; D perhaps matches TRBD1 (6 bases). The CDR3 has 15 residues. V lost 2 bases and J 5 bases, leaving 16 bases between the germline ends. CDR1 is SGHNT and CDR2 is YYREEE in the germline V gene (reference sequence). Written as DNA, the CDR3 is TGTGCCAGCAGCTTAGAGCCGTCAAGGGGGGAGACCCAGTACTTC. It translates to CASSLEPSRGETQYF.

This clonotype was recorded many times. This chain joins TRBV20-1 and TRBJ2-1; 12 bases map to TRBD2. From germline, CDR1 is DFQATT and CDR2 SNEGSKA (reference sequence). The CDR3 is 13 residues long. The CDR3 here is CGLTSGSDNEQFF. Written as DNA, the CDR3 is TGCGGCCTGACTAGCGGGAGCGACAATGAGCAGTTCTTC.

This clonotype has at least ten counts. The chain uses TRBV20-1 and TRBJ2-3; a possible D gene is TRBD2 (6 bases). This CDR3 spans 15 amino acids. Germline V gene lookup returns CDR1 DFQATT and CDR2 SNEGSKA (reference sequence). V lost 1 base and J lost 3, with 14 bases in between. CDR3 region: CSARGDRGRTDTQYF. The CDR3 DNA follows: TGCAGTGCTAGAGGAGATCGGGGGAGGACAGATACGCAGTATTTT.

This clonotype was seen at least ten times. V usage is TRBV6-1 and J usage is TRBJ1-5; 8 nucleotides agree with TRBD1. Germline CDR1 and CDR2: MNHNS and SASEGT. The ends lost 1 base at V and 2 bases at J; junction bases unmatched: 19. The CDR3 has 21 residues. The CDR3: CASSEDRADRVGSPGNQPQHF. CDR3 in DNA: TGTGCCAGCAGTGAAGATAGAGCGGACAGGGTAGGTTCTCCGGGCAATCAGCCCCAGCATTTT.

This clonotype was found many times. The V and J genes are TRBV10-3 and TRBJ1-4; the D is unclear. This CDR3 contains 13 residues. Per the germline V gene, CDR1 is ENHRY and CDR2 is SYGVKD. Between the trimmed V and J ends, which lost 0 bases and 8 bases, there was a span of 7 bases. The CDR3 is CAISESIGEKLFF. DNA of the CDR3: TGTGCCATCAGTGAGTCGATTGGGGAAAAACTGTTTTTT.

CDR3 sequence: CASRPTFGSTDTQYF. Written as DNA, the CDR3 is TGTGCCAGCAGACCAACCTTTGGTAGCACAGATACGCAGTATTTT. The chain recombines TRBV6-1 with TRBJ2-3; D unclear. CDR3 size: 15 residues. Trimming shortened V by 6 bases and J by 0 bases, and 13 bases separated the two germline ends. Germline CDR1 reads MNHNS; CDR2 reads SASEGT.

This clonotype was found many times. The chain combines TRBV7-3 with TRBJ2-1, with no clear D. Germline V gene data show CDR1 as SGHTA and CDR2 as FQGTGA. V was cut by 1 base and J by 3 bases, with 10 bases left in between. This CDR3 spans 15 amino acids. The CDR3 sequence is CASSLMVGNYNEQFF. DNA for the CDR3: TGTGCCAGCAGCTTAATGGTTGGGAACTACAATGAGCAGTTCTTC. Full variable domain (outside the CDR3, taken from reference TRBV7-3 and TRBJ2-1): GAGVSQTPSNKVTEKGKYVELRCDPISGHTALYWYRQSLGQGPEFLIYFQGTGAADDSGLPNDRFFAVRPEGSVSTLKIQRTERGDSAVYLCASSLMVGNYNEQFFGPGTRLTVL.

This clonotype was seen only a few times. This chain connects TRBV18 to TRBJ2-1; D is ambiguous. Germline V lookup: CDR1 KGHSH, CDR2 LQKENI. Deletions cut 1 base from V and 4 bases from J, with 11 bases between. CDR3 length: 15 amino acids. CDR3 bases: TGTGCCAGCTCACCACGCGAGGCCCCTTACAATGAGCAGTTCTTC. Protein sequence: CASSPREAPYNEQFF.

In this sample, this clonotype turned up a few times. This chain links TRBV12-3 or TRBV12-4 with TRBJ2-7; no clear D. V was clipped by 3 bases and J by 6 bases, with 9 bases between them. CDR3 size: 12 residues. DNA for the CDR3: TGTGCCAGCAGTTTGCCCCCCAGCGAGCAGTACTTC. Translation gives CASSLPPSEQYF.

The chain combines TRBV12-3 or TRBV12-4 with TRBJ2-1, with D possibly being TRBD2 (6 bases). V dropped 5 bases and J dropped 5 bases, with 19 bases sitting between them. The CDR3 covers 16 residues. The CDR3, as DNA: TGTGCCAGCAGTACCCCCTGGGCGGGGAAGAACAATGAGCAGTTCTTC. Protein sequence: CASSTPWAGKNNEQFF.